This T cell receptor beta chain was observed in a study of T cell responses to AZD1222 COVID-19 vaccine. At the level of the study: Second-dose groups at about 4 or about 12 weeks were pooled.

Concerning this clone: Its antigen is currently unknown.

The study, taken as a whole, reports: Repertoires were sampled only after the peak T cell response. In the spike-specific TCR repertoire, nearly half reportedly target unmutated variant regions.

The CDR3 runs to 15 residues. The V end was cut by 4 bases, the J end by 1 base, with 9 bases between. In germline, CDR1 is KGHDR, CDR2 SFDVKD. TCRdb's copy holds only in-frame clones and misses some; the assay was immunoSEQ multiplex PCR. The sample carries 58,000 or so clones, 84% recorded once. Sequences were derived from peripheral blood, sampled on day 0 of AZD1222 vaccination. J is TRBJ2-2 and V is TRBV24-1; D possibly corresponds to TRBD1 (6 bases). The sequence was collected from an adult in good health. The CDR3 DNA sequence: TGTGCCACCAGTGACTGGGGACAGAACACCGGGGAGCTGTTTTTT. Translated, it gives CATSDWGQNTGELFF.